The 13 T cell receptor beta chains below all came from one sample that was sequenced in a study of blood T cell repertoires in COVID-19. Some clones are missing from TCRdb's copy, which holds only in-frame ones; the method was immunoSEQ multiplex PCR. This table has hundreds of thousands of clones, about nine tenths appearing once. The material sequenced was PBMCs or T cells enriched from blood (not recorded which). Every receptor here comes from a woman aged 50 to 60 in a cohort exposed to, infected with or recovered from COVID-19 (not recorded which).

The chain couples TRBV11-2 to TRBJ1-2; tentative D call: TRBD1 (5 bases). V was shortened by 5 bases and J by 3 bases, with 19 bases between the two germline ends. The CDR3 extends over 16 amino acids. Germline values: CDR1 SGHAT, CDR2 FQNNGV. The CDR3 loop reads CASSRSLRATYYGYTF. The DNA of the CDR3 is TGTGCCAGCAGCCGGTCACTCAGGGCAACGTACTATGGCTACACCTTC.

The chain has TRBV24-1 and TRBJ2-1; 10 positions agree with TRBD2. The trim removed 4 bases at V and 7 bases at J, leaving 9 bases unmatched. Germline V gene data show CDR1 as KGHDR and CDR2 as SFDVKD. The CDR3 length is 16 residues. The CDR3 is CATSETSGVSLNEQFF. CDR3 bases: TGTGCCACCAGTGAAACTAGCGGGGTGAGTTTGAATGAGCAGTTCTTC.

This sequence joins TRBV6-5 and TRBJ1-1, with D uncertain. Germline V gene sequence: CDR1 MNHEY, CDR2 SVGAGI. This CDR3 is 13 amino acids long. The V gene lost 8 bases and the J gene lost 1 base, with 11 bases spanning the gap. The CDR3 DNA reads TGTGCCAGCCATAAACATCCGAACACTGAAGCTTTCTTT. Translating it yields CASHKHPNTEAFF.

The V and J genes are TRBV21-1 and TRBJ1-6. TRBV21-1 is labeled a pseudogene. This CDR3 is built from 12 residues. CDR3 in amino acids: CASSMSNSPLHF. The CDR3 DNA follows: TGTGCCAGCAGCATGTCGAATTCACCCCTCCACTTT.

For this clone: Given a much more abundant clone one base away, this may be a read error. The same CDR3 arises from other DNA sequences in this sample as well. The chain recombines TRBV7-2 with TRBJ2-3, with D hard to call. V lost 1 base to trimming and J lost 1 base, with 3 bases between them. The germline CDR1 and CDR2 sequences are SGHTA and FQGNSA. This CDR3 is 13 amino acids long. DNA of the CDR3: TGTGCCAGCAGCTTAGGAGGCACAGATACGCAGTATTTT. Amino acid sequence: CASSLGGTDTQYF.

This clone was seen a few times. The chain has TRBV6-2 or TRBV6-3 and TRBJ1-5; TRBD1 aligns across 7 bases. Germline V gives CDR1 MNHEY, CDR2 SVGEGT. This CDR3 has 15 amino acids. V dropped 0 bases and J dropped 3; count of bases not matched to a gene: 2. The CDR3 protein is CASSYSGQHNQPQHF. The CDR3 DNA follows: TGTGCCAGCAGTTACTCGGGACAGCACAATCAGCCCCAGCATTTT.

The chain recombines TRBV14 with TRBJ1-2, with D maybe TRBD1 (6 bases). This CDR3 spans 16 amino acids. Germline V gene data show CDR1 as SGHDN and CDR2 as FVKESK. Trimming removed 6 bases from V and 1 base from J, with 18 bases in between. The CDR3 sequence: CASSSAQGLLNYGYTF. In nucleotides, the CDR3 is TGTGCCAGCAGTTCGGCCCAGGGGCTACTTAACTATGGCTACACCTTC.

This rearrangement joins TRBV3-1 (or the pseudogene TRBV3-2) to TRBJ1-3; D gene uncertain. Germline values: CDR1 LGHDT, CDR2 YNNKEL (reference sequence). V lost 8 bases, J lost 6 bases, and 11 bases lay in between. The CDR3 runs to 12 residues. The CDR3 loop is CASRTNPNTIYF. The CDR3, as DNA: TGTGCCAGCCGCACTAACCCAAACACCATATATTTT.

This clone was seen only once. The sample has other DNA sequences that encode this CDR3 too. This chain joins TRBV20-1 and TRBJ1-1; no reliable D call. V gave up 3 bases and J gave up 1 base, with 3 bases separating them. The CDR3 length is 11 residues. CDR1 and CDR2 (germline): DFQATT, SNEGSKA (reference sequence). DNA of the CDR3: TGCAGTGCTAGCCGGAACACTGAAGCTTTCTTT. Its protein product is CSASRNTEAFF.

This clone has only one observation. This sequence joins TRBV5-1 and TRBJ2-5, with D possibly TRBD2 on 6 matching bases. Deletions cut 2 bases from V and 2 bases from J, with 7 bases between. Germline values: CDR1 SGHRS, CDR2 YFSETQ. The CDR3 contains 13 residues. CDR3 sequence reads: CASSFRGQETQYF. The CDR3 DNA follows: TGCGCCAGCAGCTTTCGGGGGCAAGAGACCCAGTACTTC. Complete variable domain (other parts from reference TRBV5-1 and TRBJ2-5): KAGVTQTPRYLIKTRGQQVTLSCSPISGHRSVSWYQQTPGQGLQFLFEYFSETQRNKGNFPGRFSGRQFSNSRSEMNVSTLELGDSALYLCASSFRGQETQYFGPGTRLLVL.

CDR3 protein: CAWSVTGSRETQYF. CDR3 nucleotide sequence: TGTGCCTGGAGTGTTACAGGGAGTCGGGAGACCCAGTACTTC. The chain links TRBV30 to TRBJ2-5, with D tentatively TRBD1 (6 bases). Per the germline V gene, CDR1 is GTSNPN and CDR2 is SVGIG (reference sequence). The CDR3 runs to 14 residues. With 0 bases removed from V and 5 bases from J, the gap between germline ends came to 13 bases.

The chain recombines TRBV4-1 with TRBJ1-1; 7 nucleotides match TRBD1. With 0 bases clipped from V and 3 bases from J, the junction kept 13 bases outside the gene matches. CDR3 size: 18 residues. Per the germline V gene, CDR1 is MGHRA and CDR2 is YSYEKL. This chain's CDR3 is CASSQDLRPDRAHTEAFF. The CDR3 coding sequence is TGCGCCAGCAGCCAAGATCTCCGGCCTGACAGGGCTCACACTGAAGCTTTCTTT.

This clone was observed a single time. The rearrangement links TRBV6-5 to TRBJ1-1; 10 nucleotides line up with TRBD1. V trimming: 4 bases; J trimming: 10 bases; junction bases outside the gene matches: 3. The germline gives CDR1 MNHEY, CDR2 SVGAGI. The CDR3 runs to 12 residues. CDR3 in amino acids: CASSSRQGAAFF. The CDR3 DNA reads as TGTGCCAGCAGTTCCCGACAGGGGGCAGCTTTCTTT.